The 16 T cell receptor beta chains given below trace back to one sample, sequenced in a study of cytomegalovirus exposure and HLA in healthy donors. 13 Jbeta primers and 60 Vbeta primers were used for the PCR. Data came from immunoSEQ multiplex PCR; TCRdb stores just in-frame clones and leaves some out. The sample lists 240,000 or so clones; about 86% were seen once. Source material: PBMCs. Receptors originate from a woman aged 55-75 years in good health and CMV-seropositive.

The gene calls are TRBV11-2 and TRBJ2-7; D is possibly TRBD1 (6 bases). The CDR3 length is 15 residues. Looked up from germline, CDR1 is SGHAT and CDR2 is FQNNGV. V was clipped by 5 bases and J by 0 bases, with 14 bases between them. CDR3 in amino acids: CASSQKVDSSYEQYF. DNA of the CDR3: TGTGCCAGCAGCCAAAAGGTGGACAGCTCCTACGAGCAGTACTTC.

The chain carries TRBV10-1 and TRBJ2-7, with 10 bases identical to TRBD2. V was pared by 4 bases and J by 4 bases, with 7 bases of the junction left unmatched. The CDR3 extends over 15 amino acids. CDR1 is WNHNN, CDR2 SYGVQD, per germline (reference sequence). CDR3 protein: CASSGASGRGYEQYF. The CDR3 DNA reads TGCGCCAGCAGTGGGGCTAGCGGGAGAGGGTACGAGCAGTACTTC.

The genes are TRBV19 and TRBJ1-2; possible D gene TRBD1, 5 bases. CDR1 LNHDA and CDR2 SQIVND come from the germline V gene (reference sequence). This CDR3 has 13 amino acids. V lost 3 bases and J 4 bases, leaving 9 bases between the germline ends. The CDR3 loop is CASSMGGAYGYTF. The CDR3 DNA reads TGTGCCAGTAGTATGGGAGGGGCCTATGGCTACACCTTC.

The chain couples TRBV7-3 to TRBJ2-1; 9 nucleotides agree with TRBD2. V lost 5 bases to trimming and J lost 3 bases; unmatched junction nucleotides: 11. Germline V gene data show CDR1 as SGHTA and CDR2 as FQGTGA. The CDR3 extends over 17 amino acids. CDR3 DNA: TGTGCCAGCAGCATCATAGCGGGAGAAGTAGGCTACAATGAGCAGTTCTTC. Protein sequence: CASSIIAGEVGYNEQFF.

V is TRBV29-1 and J is TRBJ1-5; TRBD1 might be the D (6 bases). Germline-derived CDR1 and CDR2 are SQVTM and ANQGSEA. CDR3 length equals 13 residues. Deletions cut 6 bases from V and 3 bases from J, with 12 bases between. For the CDR3, the DNA is TGCAGCGTCGCCGGGACACCCAATCAGCCCCAGCATTTT. Residues: CSVAGTPNQPQHF.

The V gene is TRBV29-1, the J gene TRBJ2-5; 12 bases fit TRBD1. The CDR3 length is 18 residues. The trim removed 6 bases at V and 4 bases at J, leaving 18 bases unmatched. Germline CDR1 SQVTM, CDR2 ANQGSEA. CDR3 residues: CSVIGGYPGTGGGETQYF. For the CDR3, the DNA is TGCAGCGTCATAGGGGGCTATCCCGGGACAGGGGGCGGAGAGACCCAGTACTTC.

This sequence joins TRBV29-1 and TRBJ2-3, with 7 bases lining up with TRBD2. The CDR3 runs 14 residues. CDR1 and CDR2 from the germline V gene are SQVTM and ANQGSEA. V lost 3 bases, J lost 2 bases, and 5 bases stayed unmatched. The CDR3 loop reads CSVESSGYTDTQYF. As DNA, the CDR3 is TGCAGCGTTGAGTCTAGCGGCTACACAGATACGCAGTATTTT.

V is TRBV12-5 and J is TRBJ2-7, with TRBD1 as a possible D gene (5 bases). This CDR3 has 15 residues. Germline CDR1 reads LGHNT; CDR2 reads FRNRAP. V dropped 3 bases and J dropped 3 bases, with 15 bases sitting between them. The CDR3 region is CASGFSAGLNYEQYF. The CDR3 region has the DNA TGTGCTAGTGGTTTCAGCGCAGGGCTTAACTACGAGCAGTACTTC.

This clone appeared a few times. The J gene is TRBJ1-2, the V gene TRBV30, with D possibly matching TRBD1 (6 bases). Trimming took off 2 bases at V and 8 bases at J, with 12 bases between the two ends. Per germline, CDR1 GTSNPN and CDR2 SVGIG (reference sequence). The CDR3 length is 12 residues. In DNA, the CDR3 is TGTGCCTGGAGTCCACAGGGTAGGGGCTACACCTTC. It is translated as CAWSPQGRGYTF. Full variable domain (missing parts from reference TRBV30 and TRBJ1-2): SQTIHQWPATLVQPVGSPLSLECTVEGTSNPNLYWYRQAAGRGLQLLFYSVGIGQISSEVPQNLSASRPQDRQFILSSKKLLLSDSGFYLCAWSPQGRGYTFGSGTRLTVV.

The V call is TRBV25-1, the J call TRBJ2-1; TRBD2 matches at 11 bases. This CDR3 comprises 14 residues. Germline CDR1 MGHDK, CDR2 SYGVNS. V trimming: 7 bases; J trimming: 10 bases; junction bases outside the gene matches: 9. Written as DNA, the CDR3 is TGTGCCAGCACCACTAGCGGGAGATCCGGGGAGCAGTTCTTC. It specifies CASTTSGRSGEQFF.

The chain joins TRBV14 to TRBJ1-3, with D perhaps TRBD1 (6 bases). The CDR3 totals 17 residues. Germline V gene lookup returns CDR1 SGHDN and CDR2 FVKESK. Between the trimmed V and J ends, which lost 4 bases and 0 bases, there was a span of 16 bases. The CDR3 DNA sequence: TGTGCCAGCAGCCTAATGGCAGGGGACTACTCTGGAAACACCATATATTTT. Translated, it gives CASSLMAGDYSGNTIYF.

The rearrangement joins TRBV9 to TRBJ2-2; 7 bases are a match to TRBD2. CDR1 is SGDLS, CDR2 YYNGEE, per germline. The junction had 7 bases not matched to a gene; V was cut back by 4 bases and J by 1 base. The CDR3 loop spans 16 amino acids. This CDR3 is CASSLLGGENTGELFF. The CDR3 bases are TGTGCCAGCAGCCTCCTGGGGGGGGAGAACACCGGGGAGCTGTTTTTT.

The rearrangement links TRBV10-3 to TRBJ1-5; a possible D gene is TRBD1 (5 bases). CDR3 length equals 13 residues. The V gene's germline CDR1 is ENHRY and CDR2 SYGVKD. Trimming took 6 bases from V and 5 from J, leaving 11 bases between them. The CDR3 bases are TGTGCCATCAGCCAGGGTAAGGATCAGCCCCAGCATTTT. It is translated as CAISQGKDQPQHF.

The chain is built from TRBV27 and TRBJ2-2; 7 nucleotides match TRBD1. The J segment lost 7 bases and the V segment lost 3 bases, leaving 2 bases of the junction unmatched. Germline V gene data show CDR1 as MNHEY and CDR2 as SMNVEV (reference sequence). CDR3 size: 13 residues. CDR3 residues: CASSLTGIGELFF. In DNA form, the CDR3 reads TGTGCCAGCAGTTTGACAGGGATCGGGGAGCTGTTTTTT.

This rearrangement joins TRBV2 to TRBJ2-5; D possibly corresponds to TRBD1 (5 bases). The V end was cut by 6 bases, the J end by 6 bases, with 20 bases between. The CDR3 runs 15 residues. Germline loops: CDR1 SNHLY, CDR2 FYNNEI. The CDR3 here is CASSPGEGARQTQYF. The CDR3 DNA follows: TGTGCCAGCAGCCCTGGGGAAGGGGCACGGCAGACCCAGTACTTC.

About this clone: The junction and the germline gene differ at one end; a read error may be behind it. In DNA form, the CDR3 reads TGTTCCAGCAGCCTACTCACAGGGGGAAACACTGAAGCTTTCTTT. It translates to CSSSLLTGGNTEAFF. V and J are TRBV7-9 and TRBJ1-1, with TRBD1 matching 8 bases. CDR1 and CDR2 from the germline V gene are SEHNR and FQNEAQ (reference sequence). The CDR3 loop spans 15 amino acids.